This T cell receptor (beta chain) came from a study of cytotoxic CD8 clonotypes in ibrutinib-treated CLL. Across the study: After a median around 12 months on treatment (6 to 36), response samples were drawn. General study results and limits: Upon ibrutinib response clonality rose, and upon progression it fell back toward baseline.

The CDR3 extends over 14 amino acids. V gave up 6 bases and J gave up 4 bases, with 10 bases separating them. Per the germline V gene, CDR1 is SEHNR and CDR2 is FQNEAQ (reference sequence). PBMCs were cryopreserved, and around 1.9 micrograms of genomic DNA from them went into TCR beta libraries. Sequencing was performed with immunoSEQ multiplex PCR; in TCRdb, only in-frame clones are kept and a portion is missing. Of roughly 15,000 clones in the sample, around 81% were seen once. The count of this clone is one. Its antigen is not known. The V call is TRBV7-9, the J call TRBJ2-6; a weak D match, TRBD2 (5 bases). This receptor was obtained from a human donor with chronic lymphocytic leukemia. The material was PBMCs, obtained before ibrutinib treatment. The CDR3 coding sequence is TGTGCCAGCAGACTAGGCGCCGGGGCCAACGTCCTGACTTTC. Protein: CASRLGAGANVLTF.